The following is a T cell receptor (beta chain) sequence with its context. The antigen is not known. The sample originates from a study of cytomegalovirus exposure and HLA in healthy donors. Study-wide findings and caveats: Earlier results showed most TCR beta V segments being productive about 87% or about 30% of the time.

Germline V gene sequence: CDR1 SGHTA, CDR2 FQGNSA. The ends were cut back, 1 base at V and 7 bases at J, with 13 bases in the middle. This CDR3 comprises 14 residues. Researchers ran the PCR with 60 Vbeta and 13 Jbeta primers. Generated by immunoSEQ multiplex PCR, the TCRdb table keeps only in-frame clones and is missing some. The table records about 140,000 clones, about 61% of them present only once. The V gene is TRBV7-2, the J gene TRBJ1-1, with a weak D call TRBD1 (6 bases). Sequenced: PBMCs. This TCR derives from a male donor in good health and CMV-seronegative. CDR3 in amino acids: CASSLGWQGYEAFF. The CDR3, as DNA: TGTGCCAGCAGCTTAGGCTGGCAGGGGTATGAAGCTTTCTTT.